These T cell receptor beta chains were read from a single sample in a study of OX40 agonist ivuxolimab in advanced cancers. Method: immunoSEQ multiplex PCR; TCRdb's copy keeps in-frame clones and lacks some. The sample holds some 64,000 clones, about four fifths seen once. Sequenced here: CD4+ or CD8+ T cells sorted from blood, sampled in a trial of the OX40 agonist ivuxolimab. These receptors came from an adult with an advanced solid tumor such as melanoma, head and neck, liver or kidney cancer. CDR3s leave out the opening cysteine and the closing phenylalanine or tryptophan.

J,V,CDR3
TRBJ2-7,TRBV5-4,ASSLGGRSYEQY
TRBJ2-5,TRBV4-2,ASSQDIQETQY
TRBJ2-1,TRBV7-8,ASSLDGSGTIYNEQF
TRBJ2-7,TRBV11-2,ASSFHRGAQLYEQY
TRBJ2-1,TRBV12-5,ASGLVLDRLAGGQGSYNEQF
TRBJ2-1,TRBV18,ASSRIETSGYNEQF
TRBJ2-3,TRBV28,ASSLAGESDTQY
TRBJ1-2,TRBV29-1,SATENYGYT
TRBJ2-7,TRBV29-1,SVEEGTGLGEQY
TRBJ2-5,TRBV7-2,ASSLGTGLETQY
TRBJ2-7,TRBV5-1,ASSSTGGAYYEQY
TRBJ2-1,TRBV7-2,ASSKKLASEQF
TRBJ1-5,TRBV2,ASSDGRGQPQH
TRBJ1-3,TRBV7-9,ASRSSGNTIY
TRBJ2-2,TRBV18,ASSPPKALAGVRSGELF
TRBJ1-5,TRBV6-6,ASSYDVPGPQH
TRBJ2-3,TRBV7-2,ASSLERGSSTDTQY
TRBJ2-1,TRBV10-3,AIKRAGVRNEQF
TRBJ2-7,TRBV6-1,ATTRGNYEQY
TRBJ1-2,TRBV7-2,ASSLGGQDYGYT
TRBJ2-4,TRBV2,ASRGGAAAKNIQY
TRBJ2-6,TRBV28,ASSFGLAGSSGANVLT
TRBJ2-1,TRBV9,ASSVGAQAGGLGEQF
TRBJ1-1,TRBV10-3,AISESVNTEAF
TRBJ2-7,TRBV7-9,ASGGEYEQY
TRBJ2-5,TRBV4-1,ASSQSDPGGSETQY
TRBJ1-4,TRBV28,ASSLDLGGRKLF
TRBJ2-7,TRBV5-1,ASSPSGGRSSYEQY
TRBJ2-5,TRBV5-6,ASSFLTRETQY
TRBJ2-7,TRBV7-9,ASSFLIYEQY
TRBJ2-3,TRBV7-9,ASRAGGRTDTQY
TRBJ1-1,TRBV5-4,ASSSKQGFTEAF
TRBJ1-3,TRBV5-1,ASSLEPSGNTIY
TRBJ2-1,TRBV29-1,SVDTSARNEQF
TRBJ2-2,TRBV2,ASREVRTGELF
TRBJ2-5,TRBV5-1,ASSFRTATQETQY
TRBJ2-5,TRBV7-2,ASSFGGGETQY
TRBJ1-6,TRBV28,ASSLLGSGTGPLH
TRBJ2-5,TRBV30,AWGREPHKTQY
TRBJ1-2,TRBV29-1,SVDWVNYGYT
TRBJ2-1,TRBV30,AWISGSSYNEQF